These 20 T cell receptor beta chains originate from one sample sequenced in a study of blood T cell repertoires in COVID-19. Only in-frame clones appear in the TCRdb table, and some are missing; sequencing was by immunoSEQ multiplex PCR. The table lists 270,000 or so clones, more than 75% of them singletons. The sequenced sample was PBMCs or T cells enriched from blood (not recorded which). These receptors were collected from a woman younger than 30 who had recovered from COVID-19.

This chain links TRBV5-6 with TRBJ1-1, with D perhaps TRBD1 (5 bases). Germline V gives CDR1 SGHDT, CDR2 YYEEEE. Trimming left V 2 bases short and J 1 base short, with 9 bases between. There are 14 residues in the CDR3. DNA for the CDR3: TGTGCCAGCAGCTTATACCAGGGGAACACTGAAGCTTTCTTT. It is translated as CASSLYQGNTEAFF. Full variable domain (missing parts from reference TRBV5-6 and TRBJ1-1): DAGVTQSPTHLIKTRGQQVTLRCSPKSGHDTVSWYQQALGQGPQFIFQYYEEEERQRGNFPDRFSGHQFPNYSSELNVNALLLGDSALYLCASSLYQGNTEAFFGQGTRLTVV.

This chain joins TRBV7-9 and TRBJ1-2, with unresolved D. The CDR3 has 15 amino acids. Per the germline V gene, CDR1 is SEHNR and CDR2 is FQNEAQ (reference sequence). Between the trimmed V and J ends, which lost 0 bases and 4 bases, there was a span of 12 bases. CDR3 sequence: CASSLAPGTVYGYTF. In DNA, the CDR3 is TGTGCCAGCAGCTTAGCGCCAGGTACAGTCTATGGCTACACCTTC. The variable domain in full, with the rest retrieved from reference TRBV7-9 and TRBJ1-2, is DTGVSQNPRHKITKRGQNVTFRCDPISEHNRLYWYRQTLGQGPEFLTYFQNEAQLEKSRLLSDRFSAERPKGSFSTLEIQRTEQGDSAMYLCASSLAPGTVYGYTFGSGTRLTVV.

The rearrangement links TRBV19 to TRBJ1-6; D not resolved. V was cut by 5 bases and J by 0 bases, with 11 bases left in between. The CDR3 loop spans 16 amino acids. Germline assignment: CDR1 LNHDA and CDR2 SQIVND (reference sequence). In DNA form, the CDR3 reads TGTGCCAGTAGTCGAGTGGGGAGCTCCTATAATTCACCCCTCCACTTT. Its protein is CASSRVGSSYNSPLHF.

The rearrangement links TRBV30 to TRBJ1-5, with D perhaps matching TRBD1 (6 bases). Trimming pared 4 bases from V and 6 bases from J, leaving 13 bases between. The germline CDR1 and CDR2 sequences are GTSNPN and SVGIG (reference sequence). CDR3 length: 13 residues. CDR3 loop: CAWNEQGSQPQHF. DNA of the CDR3: TGTGCCTGGAACGAACAGGGATCTCAGCCCCAGCATTTT.

The chain recombines TRBV27 with TRBJ2-2; 12 positions match TRBD2. This CDR3 spans 20 amino acids. V lost 2 bases to trimming and J lost 1 base; unmatched junction nucleotides: 11. Germline V gene lookup returns CDR1 MNHEY and CDR2 SMNVEV (reference sequence). This CDR3 reads CASSLKGPRLAGENTGELFF. The CDR3 DNA sequence: TGTGCCAGCAGTTTAAAAGGCCCCCGACTAGCGGGAGAGAACACCGGGGAGCTGTTTTTT.

The J gene is TRBJ2-7, the V gene TRBV10-1; maybe TRBD2 (6 bases). Germline V lookup: CDR1 WNHNN, CDR2 SYGVQD (reference sequence). V was trimmed by 5 bases and J by 5 bases, leaving 16 bases between them. The CDR3 contains 14 residues. The DNA of the CDR3 is TGCGCCAGCAGTTCGGGGGTTAACTATGACGAGCAGTACTTC. This sequence encodes CASSSGVNYDEQYF.

The rearrangement links TRBV28 to TRBJ2-1, with TRBD1 matching 9 bases. CDR1 and CDR2 from the germline V gene are MDHEN and SYDVKM. V shed 4 bases, J shed 3 bases, and the junction held 13 bases outside the gene matches. The CDR3 spans 18 residues. The CDR3 here is CASSSPPQGQGFYNEQFF. The CDR3 DNA sequence: TGTGCCAGCAGTTCCCCCCCCCAGGGACAGGGATTCTACAATGAGCAGTTCTTC.

There are many counts of this clone. The J gene is TRBJ1-1, the V gene TRBV9; TRBD1 agrees at 10 bases. Germline CDR1 and CDR2: SGDLS and YYNGEE. V lost 4 bases, J lost 1 base, and 7 bases stayed unmatched. The length of the CDR3 is 16 residues. In nucleotides, the CDR3 is TGTGCCAGCAGCTCCGGGACAGGGGAATGGAACACTGAAGCTTTCTTT. It yields the protein CASSSGTGEWNTEAFF. The full variable domain, its missing parts supplied by reference TRBV9 and TRBJ1-1, is DSGVTQTPKHLITATGQRVTLRCSPRSGDLSVYWYQQSLDQGLQFLIQYYNGEERAKGNILERFSAQQFPDLHSELNLSSLELGDSALYFCASSSGTGEWNTEAFFGQGTRLTVV.

The chain employs TRBV9 and TRBJ2-6; 13 nucleotides align to TRBD2. From germline, CDR1 is SGDLS and CDR2 YYNGEE. The CDR3 has 19 residues. V dropped 4 bases and J dropped 0; count of bases not matched to a gene: 7. DNA of the CDR3: TGTGCCAGCAGCCTCGGGACTAGCGGGGCTCACTCTGGGGCCAACGTCCTGACTTTC. It codes for CASSLGTSGAHSGANVLTF.

The V call is TRBV5-3, the J call TRBJ1-2; possibly TRBD1 for D (5 bases). TRBV5-3 is sorted into the ORF group, with uncertain function. The CDR3 sequence is 16 residues long. Trimming shortened V by 1 base and J by 7 bases, and 20 bases separated the two germline ends. The CDR3 spells CARSLTGARVPFGYTF. CDR3 DNA: TGTGCCAGAAGCTTGACTGGAGCCAGGGTCCCATTTGGCTACACCTTC.

This clone was seen only a few times. CDR3 protein: CASSPTDSPLNTEAFF. CDR3 coding DNA: TGTGCCAGCAGTCCAACGGACAGCCCCCTCAACACTGAAGCTTTCTTT. The chain has TRBV27 and TRBJ1-1; TRBD1 might be the D (6 bases). From germline, CDR1 is MNHEY and CDR2 SMNVEV (reference sequence). CDR3 length: 16 amino acids. Between the trimmed V and J ends, which lost 5 bases and 2 bases, there was a span of 18 bases.

Notes on this clone: The same CDR3 also results from other DNA sequences found in this sample. CDR3 coding DNA: TGCGCCAGCAGCCCTCGACAGGGGGCCTACGAGCAGTACTTC. Its protein is CASSPRQGAYEQYF. The rearrangement links TRBV5-1 to TRBJ2-7; 9 positions match TRBD1. Germline CDR1 SGHRS, CDR2 YFSETQ. V dropped 4 bases and J dropped 2; count of bases not matched to a gene: 4. This CDR3 region has 14 residues.

V and J are TRBV4-3 and TRBJ2-3, with TRBD2 matching over 10 bases. This CDR3 has 14 residues. V was pared by 2 bases and J by 4 bases, with 0 bases of the junction left unmatched. CDR1 LGHNA and CDR2 YSLEER come from the germline V gene. CDR3 amino acids: CASSQSGGADTQYF. CDR3 nucleotides: TGCGCCAGCAGCCAAAGCGGGGGGGCAGATACGCAGTATTTT.

The chain carries TRBV5-6 and TRBJ2-7; 8 nucleotides agree with TRBD1. The V gene end was trimmed by 3 bases and the J gene end by 4 bases; junction bases not matched to a gene: 6. The CDR3 runs to 14 residues. Per germline, CDR1 SGHDT and CDR2 YYEEEE. The CDR3 DNA reads as TGTGCCAGCAGCTCCGGGACAGGAGTGTACGAGCAGTACTTC. Its protein is CASSSGTGVYEQYF.

V and J are TRBV19 and TRBJ2-5; 16 bases match TRBD2. Germline lookup yields CDR1 LNHDA and CDR2 SQIVND (reference sequence). The CDR3 runs 18 residues. V lost 8 bases and J lost 0; bases outside the gene matches: 9. This CDR3 reads CASGTGLAGGEDQETQYF. Here the CDR3 DNA reads TGTGCCAGTGGGACGGGACTAGCGGGAGGGGAGGACCAAGAGACCCAGTACTTC.

The rearrangement uses TRBV28 and TRBJ2-7; TRBD1 aligns across 9 bases. CDR1 MDHEN and CDR2 SYDVKM come from the germline V gene. The CDR3 is 15 residues long. Unmatched junction bases numbered 9, after V lost 7 bases and J lost 2 bases. The CDR3 DNA reads TGTGCCAGCACCTTTACAGGGGGCTTGACCTACGAGCAGTACTTC. It translates to CASTFTGGLTYEQYF.

The V call is TRBV29-1, the J call TRBJ2-2, with D perhaps TRBD1 (5 bases). Trimming removed 7 bases from V and 0 bases from J, with 15 bases in between. Germline values: CDR1 SQVTM, CDR2 ANQGSEA. The CDR3 covers 15 residues. The CDR3 region is CSADSPTPNTGELFF. The CDR3 nucleotides read TGCAGCGCTGACAGCCCGACACCGAACACCGGGGAGCTGTTTTTT.

The chain joins TRBV24-1 to TRBJ1-2; 9 nucleotides align to TRBD1. J was trimmed by 4 bases and V by 3 bases; bases with no gene match: 5. The CDR3 has 15 residues. Germline lookup yields CDR1 KGHDR and CDR2 SFDVKD. CDR3 DNA sequence: TGTGCCACCAGTGATCCGGGACAGGGCGGCTATGGCTACACCTTC. Translating it yields CATSDPGQGGYGYTF.

The chain couples TRBV7-9 to TRBJ1-3, with D hard to call. V dropped 1 base and J dropped 0 bases, with 10 bases sitting between them. Germline V gives CDR1 SEHNR, CDR2 FQNEAQ (reference sequence). This CDR3 region has 16 residues. In DNA, the CDR3 is TGTGCCAGCAGCTTAGAGGTGGAGTTCTCTGGAAACACCATATATTTT. This sequence encodes CASSLEVEFSGNTIYF.

V usage is TRBV19 and J usage is TRBJ1-5; 10 bases are a match to TRBD1. The CDR3 covers 13 residues. The germline V gene encodes CDR1 LNHDA and CDR2 SQIVND (reference sequence). V gave up 5 bases and J gave up 7 bases; unmatched junction bases: 2. The CDR3 loop reads CASSVGQGQPQHF. The CDR3 coding sequence is TGTGCCAGTAGTGTGGGACAGGGGCAGCCCCAGCATTTT.